This record covers a single T cell receptor (beta chain). The antigen remains unidentified. This sample was included in a study of cytomegalovirus exposure and HLA in healthy donors. Study-level results: Across donors, most TCRs were seen rarely, yet some public ones were widespread. A list of roughly 180 TCR beta chains associated with cytomegalovirus was given. In vitro experiments confirmed that three CMV-associated chains were specific for CMV antigens.

Trimming took 4 bases from V and 3 from J, leaving 22 bases between them. CDR3 size: 16 residues. CDR1 is SQVTM and CDR2 is ANQGSEA in the germline V gene. Produced via immunoSEQ multiplex PCR; TCRdb's table is partial and in-frame only. Of some 68,000 clones in the sample, roughly 94% are singletons; the top ten hold roughly 1.4%. The specimen sequenced was PBMCs. This sequence was found in a man younger than 35 in good health and CMV-seropositive. This sequence joins TRBV29-1 and TRBJ2-7; maybe TRBD2 (6 bases). In DNA, the CDR3 is TGCAGCGTTGGCACCAGAGTAGCGGCTTGGGACTACGAGCAGTACTTC. As protein: CSVGTRVAAWDYEQYF.